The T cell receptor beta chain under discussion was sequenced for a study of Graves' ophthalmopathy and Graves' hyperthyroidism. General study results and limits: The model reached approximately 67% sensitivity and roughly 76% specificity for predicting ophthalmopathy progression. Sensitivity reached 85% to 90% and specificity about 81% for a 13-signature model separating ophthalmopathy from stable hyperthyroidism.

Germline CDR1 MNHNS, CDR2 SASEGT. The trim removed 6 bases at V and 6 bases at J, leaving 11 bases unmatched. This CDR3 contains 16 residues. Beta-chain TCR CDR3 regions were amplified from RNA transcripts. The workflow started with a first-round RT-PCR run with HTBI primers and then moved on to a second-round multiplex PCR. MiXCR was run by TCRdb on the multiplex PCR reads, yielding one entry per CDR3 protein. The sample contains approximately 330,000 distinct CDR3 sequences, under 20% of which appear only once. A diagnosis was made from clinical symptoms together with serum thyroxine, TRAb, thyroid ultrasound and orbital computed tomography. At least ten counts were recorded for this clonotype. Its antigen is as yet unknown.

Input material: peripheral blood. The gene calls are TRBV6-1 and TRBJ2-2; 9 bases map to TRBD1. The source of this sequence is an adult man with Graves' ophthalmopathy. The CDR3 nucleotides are TGTGCCAGCAGCCTTAGGGACAGGGAAATCTCCGGGGAGCTGTTTTTT. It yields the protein CASSLRDREISGELFF.